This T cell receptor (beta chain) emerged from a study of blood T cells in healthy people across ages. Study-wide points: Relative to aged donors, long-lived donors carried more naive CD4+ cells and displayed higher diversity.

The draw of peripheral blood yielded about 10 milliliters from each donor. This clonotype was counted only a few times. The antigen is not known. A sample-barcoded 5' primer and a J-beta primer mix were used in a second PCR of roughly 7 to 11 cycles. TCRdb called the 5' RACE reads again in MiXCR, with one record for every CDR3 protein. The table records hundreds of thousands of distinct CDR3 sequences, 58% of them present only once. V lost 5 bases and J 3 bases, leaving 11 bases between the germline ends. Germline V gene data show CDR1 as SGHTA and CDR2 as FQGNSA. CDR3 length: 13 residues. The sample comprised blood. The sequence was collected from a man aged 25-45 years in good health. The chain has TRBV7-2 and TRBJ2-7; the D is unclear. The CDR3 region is CASSRSIGYEQYF. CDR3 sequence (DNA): TGTGCCAGCAGCAGGTCTATCGGCTACGAGCAGTACTTC.